This entry lists 22 T cell receptor beta chains sequenced from one sample in a study of T-cell reconstitution after alpha-beta-depleted transplantation in children. The TCRbeta library was prepared with unique molecular identifiers. TCRdb processed the PCR reads anew with MiXCR; each CDR3 protein has one entry. The sample contains around 600,000 distinct CDR3 sequences, around 23% of which appear only once. The specimen was PBMCs, mostly from graft donor cells, collected 360 days after TCRalphabeta/CD19-depleted stem cell transplant. The receptors derive from a boy younger than two who had a stem cell transplant for acute myeloid leukemia, so the T cells may come from the graft donor.

In its sample, this clonotype was seen a few times. This rearrangement joins TRBV10-3 to TRBJ2-7; 14 bases match TRBD2. Trimming cost V 8 bases and J 4 bases; bases outside gene matches: 10. The V gene's germline CDR1 is ENHRY and CDR2 SYGVKD. This CDR3 region has 16 residues. DNA for the CDR3: TGTGCCATCGGGGGACTAGCGGGGGACCCTGGGTACGAGCAGTACGTC. It codes for CAIGGLAGDPGYEQYV.

The rearrangement uses TRBV20-1 and TRBJ2-3; perhaps TRBD2 as D (6 bases). The CDR3 is made up of 14 amino acids. With 6 bases removed from V and 2 bases from J, the gap between germline ends came to 15 bases. The germline V gene has CDR1 DFQATT and CDR2 SNEGSKA (reference sequence). CDR3 DNA sequence: TGCAGTGCCGGAGGTACTAGCTACACAGATACGCAGTATTTT. Its translation: CSAGGTSYTDTQYF.

In this sample, this clonotype turned up a few times. The rearrangement links TRBV15 to TRBJ2-2; no firm D call. This CDR3 has 14 residues. CDR1 and CDR2 from the germline V gene are LNHNV and YYDKDF (reference sequence). The V gene lost 0 bases and the J gene lost 8 bases, with 10 bases spanning the gap. The CDR3 DNA is TGTGCCACCAGCAGAGAAATGGCGTATGGGGAGCTGTTTTTT. It specifies CATSREMAYGELFF.

The CDR3 DNA follows: TGCAGTGCTCCTGCTAGCGGGGGTGACAATGAGCAGTTCTTC. Translating gives CSAPASGGDNEQFF. The gene calls are TRBV20-1 and TRBJ2-1; TRBD2 agrees at 10 bases. V dropped 5 bases and J dropped 5; count of bases not matched to a gene: 6. The CDR3 extends over 14 amino acids. The germline V gene encodes CDR1 DFQATT and CDR2 SNEGSKA (reference sequence).

This clonotype occurred once. This could be a read error, since a much larger clone is one nucleotide away. This CDR3 fails to terminate in the conserved phenylalanine or tryptophan, so it likely reflects a read error. The genes are TRBV12-3 or TRBV12-4 and TRBJ2-1, with D uncertain. This CDR3 is built from 11 residues. Trimming took 3 bases from V and 8 from J, leaving 5 bases between them. CDR3 DNA: TGTGCCAGCAGTTTTGACGATGAGCAGTTCCTC. Protein sequence: CASSFDDEQFL.

The chain employs TRBV12-3 or TRBV12-4 and TRBJ2-2; D perhaps matches TRBD1 (6 bases). The CDR3 is 15 amino acids. Trimming removed 6 bases from V and 0 bases from J, with 11 bases in between. Here the CDR3 DNA reads TGTGCCAGCAGGCCCACAGGGACGAACACCGGGGAGCTGTTTTTT. This translates into CASRPTGTNTGELFF.

V usage is TRBV20-1 and J usage is TRBJ1-2; D perhaps matches TRBD1 (5 bases). Trimming shortened V by 3 bases and J by 0 bases, and 17 bases separated the two germline ends. This CDR3 contains 16 residues. CDR1 DFQATT and CDR2 SNEGSKA come from the germline V gene (reference sequence). The DNA of the CDR3 is TGCAGTGCTAGGAAGGCCAGGGTGCCTTCTAACTATGGCTACACCTTC. As protein: CSARKARVPSNYGYTF.

This clonotype was counted a few times. This sequence joins TRBV7-2 and TRBJ2-1, with D perhaps matching TRBD2 (6 bases). With 1 base removed from V and 3 bases from J, the gap between germline ends came to 13 bases. The CDR3 has 16 amino acids. From germline, CDR1 is SGHTA and CDR2 FQGNSA. In DNA, the CDR3 is TGTGCCAGCAGCTTAGGAGGGCCGGGGGTCTACAATGAGCAGTTCTTC. This translates into CASSLGGPGVYNEQFF.

This clonotype was found many times. The chain carries TRBV29-1 and TRBJ2-7; D might be TRBD2 (5 bases). The CDR3 runs 14 residues. CDR1 is SQVTM and CDR2 is ANQGSEA in the germline V gene. Trimming pared 4 bases from V and 0 bases from J, leaving 13 bases between. The CDR3 spells CSVGTSHSSYEQYF. CDR3 nucleotides: TGCAGCGTTGGGACTTCCCATAGCTCCTACGAGCAGTACTTC.

This clonotype was counted only a few times. V gene TRBV29-1 combines with J gene TRBJ1-1, with D possibly being TRBD1 (5 bases). Germline V gene data show CDR1 as SQVTM and CDR2 as ANQGSEA. The CDR3 has 13 amino acids. V gave up 6 bases and J gave up 0 bases, with 11 bases separating them. The CDR3 DNA reads TGCAGCGTCCAGGGAATACTGAACACTGAAGCTTTCTTT. The encoded protein is CSVQGILNTEAFF.

The rearrangement joins TRBV12-3 or TRBV12-4 to TRBJ1-1; TRBD1 is a possible D gene (5 bases). V lost 3 bases and J lost 4, with 12 bases in between. CDR3 size: 14 residues. CDR3 sequence reads: CASSLILGVTEAFF. The CDR3 coding sequence is TGTGCCAGCAGTTTGATCCTAGGGGTCACTGAAGCTTTCTTT.

In its sample, this clonotype was seen a few times. The chain has TRBV7-2 and TRBJ1-2, with D possibly being TRBD1 (6 bases). This CDR3 has 15 residues. CDR1 and CDR2 (germline): SGHTA, FQGNSA. Trimming left V 0 bases short and J 4 bases short, with 12 bases between. In DNA, the CDR3 is TGTGCCAGCAGCTTAGCGGACAGCCTAATCTATGGCTACACCTTC. Translation: CASSLADSLIYGYTF.

This clonotype has ten or more counts. V and J are TRBV29-1 and TRBJ2-3, with 10 positions matching TRBD2. Germline loops: CDR1 SQVTM, CDR2 ANQGSEA. V lost 6 bases and J lost 8; bases outside the gene matches: 11. This CDR3 has 14 residues. For the CDR3, the DNA is TGCAGCGTCGCAGCCGGGACTAGCGCCCTTACGCAGTATTTT. Protein sequence: CSVAAGTSALTQYF.

This clonotype was counted between two and nine times. This chain connects TRBV28 to TRBJ1-1; 8 nucleotides agree with TRBD1. Germline V gives CDR1 MDHEN, CDR2 SYDVKM. This CDR3 comprises 16 residues. Trimming cost V 4 bases and J 5 bases; bases outside gene matches: 12. The CDR3 sequence is CASSSTGEAVRTEAFF. CDR3 DNA: TGTGCCAGCAGTTCGACAGGGGAGGCAGTGAGGACTGAAGCTTTCTTT.

The sample holds many counts of this clonotype. This chain connects TRBV20-1 to TRBJ2-3, with 8 bases lining up with TRBD2. Germline lookup yields CDR1 DFQATT and CDR2 SNEGSKA (reference sequence). J gave up 2 bases and V 2 bases, and 6 bases lay outside the gene matches. This CDR3 has 15 residues. The CDR3 sequence is CSARTSGGYTDTQYF. The CDR3 nucleotides are TGCAGTGCTAGAACCAGCGGGGGCTACACAGATACGCAGTATTTT.

V is TRBV3-1 and J is TRBJ1-3; tentative D call: TRBD1 (6 bases). Trimming took 2 bases from V and 0 from J, leaving 11 bases between them. In germline, CDR1 is LGHDT, CDR2 YNNKEL (reference sequence). The CDR3 is 16 residues long. For the CDR3, the DNA is TGTGCCAGCAGCCAACCACGACAGGACTCTGGAAACACCATATATTTT. Residues: CASSQPRQDSGNTIYF.

This clonotype came up a few times. The chain uses TRBV29-1 and TRBJ2-1, with 7 positions matching TRBD1. The V and J ends lost 7 bases and 1 base, in that order; junction bases with no gene match: 10. Germline CDR1 SQVTM, CDR2 ANQGSEA. The CDR3 is 15 amino acids. CDR3 protein: CSGDQGVSSYNEQFF. CDR3 sequence (DNA): TGCAGCGGGGACCAGGGGGTTAGTTCCTACAATGAGCAGTTCTTC.

As DNA, the CDR3 is TGCAGTGCTAGAGCGGGGGGGCTTTATGAGCAGTTCTTC. Amino acids: CSARAGGLYEQFF. This chain links TRBV20-1 with TRBJ2-1, with 8 bases lining up with TRBD2. With 1 base clipped from V and 8 bases from J, the junction kept 4 bases outside the gene matches. Germline CDR1 is DFQATT and CDR2 is SNEGSKA (reference sequence). This CDR3 is 13 amino acids long.

This chain connects TRBV6-2 or TRBV6-3 to TRBJ1-1; TRBD1 matches 7 bases. The CDR3 length is 18 residues. The germline V gene encodes CDR1 MNHEY and CDR2 SVGEGT. J lost 0 bases, V lost 2 bases, and 12 bases had no gene match. The CDR3 DNA sequence: TGTGCCAGCAGTTACGAACCGTGGGGGACAGATATGAACACTGAAGCTTTCTTT. Protein product: CASSYEPWGTDMNTEAFF.

This clonotype has more than one count but fewer than ten. The chain has TRBV12-3 or TRBV12-4 and TRBJ2-6; perhaps TRBD1 as D (5 bases). The CDR3 contains 13 residues. The V end lost 10 bases, the J end lost 2 bases, and 9 bases lay between the germline ends. CDR3 in amino acids: CAIQVTGANVLTF. The CDR3 DNA reads as TGTGCCATACAGGTAACTGGGGCCAACGTCCTGACTTTC.

The chain links TRBV12-3 or TRBV12-4 to TRBJ2-5, with unresolved D. The CDR3 totals 13 residues. The V end lost 3 bases, the J end lost 1 base, and 6 bases lay between the germline ends. The CDR3 region is CASSLEFQETQYF. CDR3 coding DNA: TGTGCCAGCAGTTTGGAGTTCCAAGAGACCCAGTACTTC.

The chain uses TRBV20-1 and TRBJ2-3, with D possibly called TRBD1 or TRBD2 (5 bases each). Trimming left V 0 bases short and J 5 bases short, with 12 bases between. The CDR3 spans 14 residues. From germline, CDR1 is DFQATT and CDR2 SNEGSKA (reference sequence). Here the CDR3 reads CSARDPKRGDTQYF. CDR3 sequence (DNA): TGCAGTGCTAGAGATCCCAAGAGGGGAGATACGCAGTATTTT.